This is a list of T cell receptor beta chains from one sample in a study of T cell responses to AZD1222 COVID-19 vaccine. TCRdb's table, derived via immunoSEQ multiplex PCR, lists solely in-frame clones and lacks some. The top ten clones hold about 1.8% of a sample with fewer than 200,000 clones, about 89% of them seen once. The input for sequencing was peripheral blood, taken 28 days after the second AZD1222 dose. Source of these receptors: an adult who received the AZD1222 COVID-19 vaccine. Each CDR3 is given with its conserved first and last residue. D genes are given only for firm matches. For some rows the clone size is stated as once, few or many, or as a class when expanded; others skip it.

clone_size d_call j_call v_call cdr3_nt cdr3_aa
. TRBD2 TRBJ2-5 TRBV3-1/TRBV3-2 TGTGCCAGCAGCCAAGGGCTAGCGGGGGGCTTAGTCCAAGAGACCCAGTACTTC CASSQGLAGGLVQETQYF
. TRBD1 TRBJ1-2 TRBV5-1 TGCGCCAGCAGCCGGGACAGGGCAGGGGGCTACACCTTC CASSRDRAGGYTF
. TRBD1 TRBJ2-1 TRBV5-1 TGCGCCAGCAGCTCGGGACAGGGCTCCTACAATGAGCAGTTCTTC CASSSGQGSYNEQFF
. . TRBJ2-5 TRBV6-6 TGTGCCAGCAGTCCTGGGGGGACCCAGTACTTC CASSPGGTQYF
. TRBD1 TRBJ2-1 TRBV7-2 TGTGCCAGCAGTAGAGGACAGGGGGGGGTCAATGAGCAGTTCTTC CASSRGQGGVNEQFF
. . TRBJ1-6 TRBV7-6 TGTGCCAGCAGCGCCCTGGGATCGAATAATTCACCCCTCCACTTT CASSALGSNNSPLHF
few . TRBJ1-2 TRBV5-1 TGCGCCAGCAGCTTACAGACGAATTTATATGGCTACACCTTC CASSLQTNLYGYTF
. TRBD2 TRBJ2-7 TRBV2 TGTGCCAGCAGTTCCGGACTAGCGGGAGGTAACTACGAGCAGTACTTC CASSSGLAGGNYEQYF
. . TRBJ2-7 TRBV29-1 TGCAGCGGGGGAGACAGGAGCTACGAGCAGTACTTC CSGGDRSYEQYF
. . TRBJ2-7 TRBV6-5 TGTGCCAGCAGTTTATCCGACAGGAACGAGCAGTACTTC CASSLSDRNEQYF
. . TRBJ1-5 TRBV6-4 TGTGCCAGCAGTGAAATAGCAGGGGAGCCCCAGCATTTT CASSEIAGEPQHF
. . TRBJ1-1 TRBV18 TGTGCCAGCTCACCATATCCAGGAGACACTGAAGCTTTCTTT CASSPYPGDTEAFF
. . TRBJ1-2 TRBV29-1 TGCAGCGACGGACACCCCGAGGACTATGGCTACACCTTC CSDGHPEDYGYTF
. . TRBJ1-3 TRBV30 TGTGCCTGGAGGACCGGGACACGGAACACCATATATTTT CAWRTGTRNTIYF
once . TRBJ1-2 TRBV21-1 TGTGCCAGCAGCAAAGCGGGACTTTACAGGTTCCCCTTACCACCTTATGGCTACACCTTC CASSKAGLYRFPLPPYGYTF
. . TRBJ2-7 TRBV29-1 TGCAGCGTTATAACAGGGATGGCGACCTACGAGCAGTACTTC CSVITGMATYEQYF
. TRBD1 TRBJ1-2 TRBV29-1 TGCAGCGTTGAAACAGGGGGTTATAACTATGGCTACACCTTC CSVETGGYNYGYTF
. . TRBJ1-4 TRBV7-9 TGTGCCAGCAGCTTAAGACAAAGCCGATTTACTAATGAAAAACTGTTTTTT CASSLRQSRFTNEKLFF
. . TRBJ1-5 TRBV11-2 TGTGCCAGCAGCCCCATGGGAGGGGAGGGTCAGCCCCAGCATTTT CASSPMGGEGQPQHF
. . TRBJ1-5 TRBV7-9 TGTGCCAGCAGCCAGAATACCCATGGCAATCAGCCCCAGCATTTT CASSQNTHGNQPQHF
once . TRBJ2-5 TRBV11-1 TGTGCCAGCAGTGGACAGCCCCAAGAGACCCAGTACTTC CASSGQPQETQYF
many TRBD2 TRBJ2-1 TRBV10-1 TGCGCCAGCAGTGAGTCAGGAGCGGGGGCCGCCTCCTACAATGAGCAGTTCTTC CASSESGAGAASYNEQFF
. TRBD2 TRBJ2-1 TRBV5-6 TGTGCCAGCAGCCCTACGGTAGCGGGGTTTGGCTCCTACAATGAGCAGTTCTTC CASSPTVAGFGSYNEQFF
. . TRBJ2-1 TRBV23-1 TGCGCCAGCAGTCAATCGAAGGGGGACCTCTGGGAGCAGTTCTTC CASSQSKGDLWEQFF
few . TRBJ1-1 TRBV14 TGTGCCAGCAGCCAAGCCTTGGGGGGGGAAGCTTTCTTT CASSQALGGEAFF
. TRBD2 TRBJ2-1 TRBV7-3 TGTGCCAGCAGCTTGAGCGGGGCTAGGTACAATGAGCAGTTCTTC CASSLSGARYNEQFF
. TRBD2 TRBJ2-1 TRBV3-1/TRBV3-2 TGTGCCAGCAGCCAAGCAGGGCGGGGGGCCTACGGGGGAAGCTACAATGAGCAGTTCTTC CASSQAGRGAYGGSYNEQFF
. . TRBJ1-1 TRBV27 TGTGCCAGCAGTTTACGCCCAGGGAGCGCTGAAGCTTTCTTT CASSLRPGSAEAFF
once . TRBJ2-5 TRBV7-9 TGTGCCAGCAGCTTAGCGGGAGGGGGACAAGAGACCCAGTACTTC CASSLAGGGQETQYF
. . TRBJ1-1 TRBV21-1 TGTGCCAGCAGCCCAACACAGGGGGGGGTCACTGAAGCTTTCTTT CASSPTQGGVTEAFF
medium-sized . TRBJ2-7 TRBV7-8 TGTGCCAGCAGCTCTAACTCCTACGAGCAGTACTTC CASSSNSYEQYF
. TRBD1 TRBJ1-2 TRBV7-3 TGTGCCAGCAGCTCTAACCCGGGACAGGGACCCAACTATGGCTACACCTTC CASSSNPGQGPNYGYTF
. . TRBJ1-3 TRBV10-3 TGTGCCATCAAGCTCCCACAGTTTATCTCTGGAAACACCATATATTTT CAIKLPQFISGNTIYF
once . TRBJ2-1 TRBV11-2 TGTGCCAGCAGCTTAGAGGGAGGCGTGTTCTCCACCTACAATGAGCAGTTCTTC CASSLEGGVFSTYNEQFF
. . TRBJ1-4 TRBV27 TGTGCCAGCAGTGCCTCGAGGGGTGGAAAACTGTTTTTT CASSASRGGKLFF
. . TRBJ2-7 TRBV2 TGTGCCAGCAGTGAAGTGGGCGAGCAGTACTTC CASSEVGEQYF
few . TRBJ1-2 TRBV29-1 TGCAGCGTTGGGTCGCTAGACCACACCTTC CSVGSLDHTF
. . TRBJ1-5 TRBV5-5 TGTGCCAGCAGCTTGTCCAGGGTGGTCGGTCAGCCCCAGCATTTT CASSLSRVVGQPQHF
. . TRBJ1-4 TRBV19 TGTGCCAGTAGTATCGGGACGGGGGTTAATGAAAAACTGTTTTTT CASSIGTGVNEKLFF
. . TRBJ1-6 TRBV28 TGTGCCAGCAGTTTAACAAATATCAATTCACCCCTCCACTTT CASSLTNINSPLHF
once . TRBJ1-4 TRBV5-5 TGTGCCAGCAGCCTTGGGGTGGCTAATGAAAAACTGTTTTTT CASSLGVANEKLFF
. . TRBJ2-7 TRBV9 TGTGCCAGCAGCGTAGAGCCAGGGAACGGCGGCCTATCCTACGAGCAGTACTTC CASSVEPGNGGLSYEQYF
. TRBD1 TRBJ1-4 TRBV15 TGTGCCACCAGCAGGACGCCCCCGGGACAGAATGAAAAACTGTTTTTT CATSRTPPGQNEKLFF
few . TRBJ1-2 TRBV29-1 TGCAGCGGGATTGACAGTAGCTATGGCTACACCTTC CSGIDSSYGYTF
once . TRBJ1-2 TRBV3-1/TRBV3-2 TGTGCCAGCAGCCCTTTACCCAGGGCCACTAACTATGGCTACACCTTC CASSPLPRATNYGYTF
. . TRBJ1-5 TRBV5-6 TGTGCCAGCAGCTCTACTTATAGCAATCAGCCCCAGCATTTT CASSSTYSNQPQHF
. TRBD1 TRBJ2-5 TRBV29-1 TGCAGCGTCGAGGGACAGTTACAAGAGACCCAGTACTTC CSVEGQLQETQYF
once . TRBJ2-5 TRBV27 TGTGCCAGCAGTTTCCGCGGGGCCTTCCAAGAGACCCAGTACTTC CASSFRGAFQETQYF
. . TRBJ2-3 TRBV3-1/TRBV3-2 TGTGCCAGCAGCCAAGATTACTGGGAGGTGGGGTCGCAGTATTTT CASSQDYWEVGSQYF
. . TRBJ1-1 TRBV5-8 TGTGCCAGCAGCCCGGAACAGGGCTGGACTGAAGCTTTCTTT CASSPEQGWTEAFF
once . TRBJ2-5 TRBV11-2 TGTGCCAGCAGCGGAGAAGGGGCAGGAGGGGCCCAGTACTTC CASSGEGAGGAQYF
. TRBD1 TRBJ2-1 TRBV18 TGTGCCAGCTCACCCCGACAGGGGGTCGGTGAGCAGTTCTTC CASSPRQGVGEQFF
once TRBD2 TRBJ2-1 TRBV3-1/TRBV3-2 TGTGCCAGCAGGTTCCTAGCGGGGGGCTACAATGAGCAGTTCTTC CASRFLAGGYNEQFF
. TRBD2 TRBJ2-3 TRBV4-3 TGCGCCAGCAGCCAAGATTTGAGCGGGGGACGCGATACGCAGTATTTT CASSQDLSGGRDTQYF